The 16 T cell receptor beta chains given below trace back to one sample, sequenced in a study of OX40 agonist ivuxolimab in advanced cancers. Libraries were prepared through the immunoSEQ multiplex PCR assay. Sourced from immuneACCESS, this table was stored by TCRdb with only in-frame sequences that have V and J called. A share of the clones is absent; for the studies checked, an unresolved V gene accounts for under half, and the remainder has no known explanation. This sample comprises fewer than 85,000 clones, around nine tenths of them detected only once. Around 0.73% of the sample goes to the ten largest clones. The sequencing used CD4+ or CD8+ T cells sorted from blood, collected in a trial of the OX40 agonist ivuxolimab. These receptors were taken from an adult with an advanced solid tumor such as melanoma, head and neck, liver or kidney cancer.

The chain uses TRBV5-5 and TRBJ1-2, with unresolved D. Germline CDR1 is SGHKS and CDR2 is YYEKEE (reference sequence). There are 17 residues in the CDR3. The V gene lost 4 bases and the J gene lost 1 base, with 20 bases spanning the gap. The CDR3 is CASSDGLVVGVNYGYTF. The CDR3 nucleotides read TGTGCCAGCAGCGATGGGTTGGTGGTTGGGGTTAACTATGGCTACACCTTC.

The rearrangement joins TRBV9 to TRBJ2-5; D may correspond to TRBD1 or TRBD2 (5 bases each). Germline CDR1 and CDR2: SGDLS and YYNGEE. The CDR3 is 15 amino acids. Trimming left V 4 bases short and J 4 bases short, with 17 bases between. This CDR3 is CASSPRLGVGETQYF. CDR3 DNA sequence: TGTGCCAGCAGCCCCCGTCTGGGGGTAGGAGAGACCCAGTACTTC.

The J gene is TRBJ1-5, the V gene TRBV6-6; 9 nucleotides align to TRBD1. The CDR3 covers 14 residues. With V trimmed by 6 bases and J by 3 bases, 3 bases remained unmatched. Germline V CDR1 and CDR2: MNHNY, SVGAGI (reference sequence). The CDR3 region is CASRGQGNNQPQHF. For the CDR3, the DNA is TGTGCCAGCAGGGGACAGGGTAACAATCAGCCCCAGCATTTT.

The CDR3 here is CASSFTEGTDTQYF. The CDR3 bases are TGCGCCAGCAGCTTTACAGAGGGCACAGATACGCAGTATTTT. The chain employs TRBV5-1 and TRBJ2-3; unclear D gene. Germline-derived CDR1 and CDR2 are SGHRS and YFSETQ. This CDR3 is built from 14 residues. With 2 bases removed from V and 1 base from J, the gap between germline ends came to 8 bases.

The chain combines TRBV19 with TRBJ2-2; TRBD2 aligns across 10 bases. The CDR3 is made up of 15 amino acids. J lost 3 bases, V lost 8 bases, and 6 bases had no gene match. Germline CDR1 is LNHDA and CDR2 is SQIVND (reference sequence). CDR3 nucleotides: TGTGCCAGTGGGAGGACTAGCGGTTACACCGGGGAGCTGTTTTTT. Encoded protein: CASGRTSGYTGELFF.

The V gene is TRBV7-9, the J gene TRBJ1-2; D remains ambiguous. CDR1 is SEHNR and CDR2 is FQNEAQ in the germline V gene (reference sequence). This CDR3 has 15 amino acids. Trimming cost V 1 base and J 3 bases, with 12 bases left between them. In nucleotides, the CDR3 is TGTGCCAGCAGCTTAGAAGCCGGCGGGCACTATGGCTACACCTTC. Its translation is CASSLEAGGHYGYTF.

The chain is built from TRBV27 and TRBJ2-1, with a tentative D call TRBD1 (7 bases). Germline CDR1 is MNHEY and CDR2 is SMNVEV (reference sequence). V was clipped by 7 bases and J by 4 bases, with 17 bases between them. The CDR3 runs to 15 residues. The CDR3 spells CASTKGGQKYNEQFF. CDR3 nucleotide sequence: TGTGCCAGCACGAAGGGGGGACAGAAGTACAATGAGCAGTTCTTC.

The chain has TRBV11-2 and TRBJ2-3; D might be TRBD2 (6 bases). V was clipped by 5 bases and J by 2 bases, with 11 bases between them. This CDR3 spans 14 amino acids. The germline CDR1 and CDR2 sequences are SGHAT and FQNNGV. CDR3 nucleotides: TGTGCCAGCAGCCCCGCGGGGATCACAGATACGCAGTATTTT. The encoded protein is CASSPAGITDTQYF. The full variable domain, in which reference TRBV11-2 and TRBJ2-3 provide the parts outside the CDR3, is EAGVAQSPRYKIIEKRQSVAFWCNPISGHATLYWYQQILGQGPKLLIQFQNNGVVDDSQLPKDRFSAERLKGVDSTLKIQPAKLEDSAVYLCASSPAGITDTQYFGPGTRLTVL.

V and J are TRBV6-5 and TRBJ2-5; the D gene could be TRBD1 or TRBD2 (7 bases each). This CDR3 is built from 16 residues. Deletions cut 0 bases from V and 10 bases from J, with 21 bases between. The germline gives CDR1 MNHEY, CDR2 SVGAGI. The CDR3 region is CASSYSEGGAAGGQYF. Here the CDR3 DNA reads TGTGCCAGCAGTTACTCCGAAGGGGGGGCCGCAGGGGGCCAGTACTTC.

This chain connects TRBV30 to TRBJ1-4; D gene ambiguous. With 0 bases removed from V and 4 bases from J, the gap between germline ends came to 12 bases. The CDR3 extends over 15 amino acids. Germline V gene sequence: CDR1 GTSNPN, CDR2 SVGIG (reference sequence). Written as DNA, the CDR3 is TGTGCCTGGAGTGTAGGATCAGATAGTAATGAAAAACTGTTTTTT. Translation gives CAWSVGSDSNEKLFF.

The rearrangement uses TRBV2 and TRBJ1-1; D ambiguous. Germline V gene lookup returns CDR1 SNHLY and CDR2 FYNNEI. There are 13 residues in the CDR3. V was shortened by 6 bases and J by 1 base, with 9 bases between the two germline ends. The chain's CDR3 is CASRARENTEAFF. Here the CDR3 DNA reads TGTGCCAGCAGAGCACGGGAGAACACTGAAGCTTTCTTT.

The gene calls are TRBV5-1 and TRBJ2-2; TRBD1 matches at 7 bases. This CDR3 comprises 15 residues. Germline CDR1 SGHRS, CDR2 YFSETQ. The J segment lost 6 bases and the V segment lost 4 bases, leaving 9 bases of the junction unmatched. Here the CDR3 DNA reads TGCGCCAGCAGCCCCGGACAGGAATCGGCCGGGGAGCTGTTTTTT. It specifies CASSPGQESAGELFF. The whole variable domain, filled in from reference TRBV5-1 and TRBJ2-2, reads KAGVTQTPRYLIKTRGQQVTLSCSPISGHRSVSWYQQTPGQGLQFLFEYFSETQRNKGNFPGRFSGRQFSNSRSEMNVSTLELGDSALYLCASSPGQESAGELFFGEGSRLTVL.

There are a few counts of this clone. This chain connects TRBV2 to TRBJ1-4, with TRBD1 as a possible D gene (5 bases). Looked up from germline, CDR1 is SNHLY and CDR2 is FYNNEI. The V gene lost 6 bases and the J gene lost 4 bases, with 12 bases spanning the gap. The CDR3 spans 14 residues. This chain's CDR3 is CASSPGQVNEKLFF. DNA of the CDR3: TGTGCCAGCAGCCCGGGGCAGGTTAATGAAAAACTGTTTTTT.

The genes are TRBV5-1 and TRBJ2-7; 7 nucleotides align to TRBD1. The CDR3 consists of 14 residues. CDR1 and CDR2 from the germline V gene are SGHRS and YFSETQ. Trimming cost V 4 bases and J 2 bases; bases outside gene matches: 6. The CDR3 coding sequence is TGCGCCAGCAGCCAGGGGACAGCTACCTACGAGCAGTACTTC. It translates to CASSQGTATYEQYF.

V and J are TRBV7-8 and TRBJ2-1, with D perhaps TRBD1 (7 bases). Germline-derived CDR1 and CDR2 are SGHVS and FQNEAQ. Trimming took off 5 bases at V and 7 bases at J, with 12 bases between the two ends. The CDR3 has 13 residues. The CDR3 reads CASSGGGRNEQFF. The DNA of the CDR3 is TGTGCCAGCAGCGGAGGGGGCAGGAATGAGCAGTTCTTC. Filled out from reference TRBV7-8 and TRBJ2-1, the complete variable domain reads GAGVSQSPRYKVAKRGQDVALRCDPISGHVSLFWYQQALGQGPEFLTYFQNEAQLDKSGLPSDRFFAERPEGSVSTLKIQRTQQEDSAVYLCASSGGGRNEQFFGPGTRLTVL.

This clone was counted once. The CDR3 DNA follows: TGTGCCAGTAGTGGGACTTCACACCGATACGAGCAGTACTTC. It yields the protein CASSGTSHRYEQYF. The chain joins TRBV19 to TRBJ2-5; D might be TRBD2 (6 bases). The J call may be wrong; the DNA end is better matched by TRBJ2-7. The CDR3 has 14 amino acids. Germline values: CDR1 LNHDA, CDR2 SQIVND (reference sequence).